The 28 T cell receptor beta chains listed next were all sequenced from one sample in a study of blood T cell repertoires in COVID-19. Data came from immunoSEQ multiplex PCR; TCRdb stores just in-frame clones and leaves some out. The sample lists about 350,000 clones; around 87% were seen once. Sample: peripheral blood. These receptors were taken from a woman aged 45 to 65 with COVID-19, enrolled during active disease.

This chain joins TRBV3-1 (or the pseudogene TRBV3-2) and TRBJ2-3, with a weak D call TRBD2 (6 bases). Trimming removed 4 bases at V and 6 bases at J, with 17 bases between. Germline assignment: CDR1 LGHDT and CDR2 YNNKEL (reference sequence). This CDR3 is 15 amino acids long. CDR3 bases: TGTGCCAGCAGCCTGGGAGGTGTAAGGCTGGATACGCAGTATTTT. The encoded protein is CASSLGGVRLDTQYF.

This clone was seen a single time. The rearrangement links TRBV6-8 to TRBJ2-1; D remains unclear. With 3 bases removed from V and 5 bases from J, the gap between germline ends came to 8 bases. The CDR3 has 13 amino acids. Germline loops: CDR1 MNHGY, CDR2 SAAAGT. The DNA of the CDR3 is TGTGCCAGCAGTTATGAGGCCAACAATGAGCAGTTCTTC. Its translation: CASSYEANNEQFF.

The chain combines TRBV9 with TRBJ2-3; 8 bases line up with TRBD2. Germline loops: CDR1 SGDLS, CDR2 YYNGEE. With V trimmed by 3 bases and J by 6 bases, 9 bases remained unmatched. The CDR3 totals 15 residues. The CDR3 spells CASSGKAGVRDTQYF. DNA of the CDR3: TGTGCCAGCAGCGGTAAAGCGGGAGTTAGGGATACGCAGTATTTT.

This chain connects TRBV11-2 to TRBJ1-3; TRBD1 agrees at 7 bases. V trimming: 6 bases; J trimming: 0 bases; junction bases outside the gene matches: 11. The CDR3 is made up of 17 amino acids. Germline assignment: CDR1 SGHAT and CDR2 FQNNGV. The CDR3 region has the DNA TGTGCCAGCAGTTGGGCGGGACAGTCCTTCTCTGGAAACACCATATATTTT. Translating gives CASSWAGQSFSGNTIYF.

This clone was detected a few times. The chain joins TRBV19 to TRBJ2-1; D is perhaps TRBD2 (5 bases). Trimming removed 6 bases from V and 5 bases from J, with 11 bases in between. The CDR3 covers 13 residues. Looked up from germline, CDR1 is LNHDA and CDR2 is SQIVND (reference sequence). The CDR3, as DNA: TGTGCCAGTAGCCGGGAAGGCGACAATGAGCAGTTCTTC. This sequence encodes CASSREGDNEQFF.

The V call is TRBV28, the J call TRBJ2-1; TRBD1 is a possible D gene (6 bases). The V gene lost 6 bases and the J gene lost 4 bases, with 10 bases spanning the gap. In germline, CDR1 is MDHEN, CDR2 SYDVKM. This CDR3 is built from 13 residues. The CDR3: CASRKQGYNEQFF. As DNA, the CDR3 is TGTGCCAGCAGAAAGCAGGGGTACAATGAGCAGTTCTTC.

CDR3 residues: CASSRGKFTEAFF. In DNA, the CDR3 is TGTGCCAGCAGCAGGGGCAAATTCACTGAAGCTTTCTTT. This chain connects TRBV28 to TRBJ1-1; tentative D call: TRBD1 (6 bases). Germline V CDR1 and CDR2: MDHEN, SYDVKM. V lost 6 bases and J lost 4, with 12 bases in between. CDR3 length: 13 residues.

CDR3 in DNA: TGTGCCAGCATTGGGGGGAGGAACACTGAAGCTTTCTTT. It yields the protein CASIGGRNTEAFF. The V gene is TRBV27, the J gene TRBJ1-1, with D maybe TRBD1 (5 bases). Germline V gene sequence: CDR1 MNHEY, CDR2 SMNVEV (reference sequence). V dropped 7 bases and J dropped 1 base, with 10 bases sitting between them. The length of the CDR3 is 13 residues.

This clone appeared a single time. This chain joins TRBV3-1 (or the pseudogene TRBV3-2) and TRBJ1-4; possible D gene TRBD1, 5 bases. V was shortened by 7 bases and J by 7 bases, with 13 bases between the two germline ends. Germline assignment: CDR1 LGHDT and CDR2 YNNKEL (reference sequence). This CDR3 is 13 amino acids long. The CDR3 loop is CASNWGRGEKLFF. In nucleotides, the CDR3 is TGTGCCAGCAATTGGGGAAGGGGTGAAAAACTGTTTTTT.

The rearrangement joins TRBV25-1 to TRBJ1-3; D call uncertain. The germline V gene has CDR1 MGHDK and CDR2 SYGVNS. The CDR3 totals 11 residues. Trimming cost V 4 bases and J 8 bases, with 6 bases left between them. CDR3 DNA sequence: TGTGCCAGCAGTGGAGGGTACACCATATATTTT. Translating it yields CASSGGYTIYF.

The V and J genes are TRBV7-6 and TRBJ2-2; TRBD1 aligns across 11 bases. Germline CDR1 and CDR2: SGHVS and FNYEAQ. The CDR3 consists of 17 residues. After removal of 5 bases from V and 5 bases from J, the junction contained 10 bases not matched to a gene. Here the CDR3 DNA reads TGTGCCAGCAGCGCCAGAAGAGGACAGGGGGCAACCGGGGAGCTGTTTTTT. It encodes CASSARRGQGATGELFF.

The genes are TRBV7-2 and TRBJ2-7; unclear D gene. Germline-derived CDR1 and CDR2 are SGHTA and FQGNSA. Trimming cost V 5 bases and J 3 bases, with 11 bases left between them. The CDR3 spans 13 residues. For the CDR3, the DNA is TGTGCCAGCAGCCCCCCGGGTAACTACGAGCAGTACTTC. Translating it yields CASSPPGNYEQYF.

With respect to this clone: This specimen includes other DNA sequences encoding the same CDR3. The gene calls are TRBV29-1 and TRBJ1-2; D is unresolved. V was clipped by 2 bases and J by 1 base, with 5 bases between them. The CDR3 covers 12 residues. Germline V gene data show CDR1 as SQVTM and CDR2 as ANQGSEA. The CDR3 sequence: CSVERGNYGYTF. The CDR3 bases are TGCAGCGTTGAACGGGGTAACTATGGCTACACCTTC.

Here the CDR3 reads CASSQTGSGRTDTQYF. CDR3 coding DNA: TGCGCCAGCAGCCAAACGGGAAGCGGCCGCACAGATACGCAGTATTTT. V and J are TRBV4-1 and TRBJ2-3; TRBD2 might be the D (5 bases). Per germline, CDR1 MGHRA and CDR2 YSYEKL. The CDR3 covers 16 residues. The ends were cut back, 2 bases at V and 1 base at J, with 13 bases in the middle.

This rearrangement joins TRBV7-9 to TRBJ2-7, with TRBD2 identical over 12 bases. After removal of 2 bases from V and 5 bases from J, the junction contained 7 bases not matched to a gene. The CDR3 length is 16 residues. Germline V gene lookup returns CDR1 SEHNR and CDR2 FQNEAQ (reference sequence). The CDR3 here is CASSLTDRTSGNEQYF. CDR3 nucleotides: TGTGCCAGCAGCTTAACTGATAGGACTAGCGGGAACGAGCAGTACTTC.

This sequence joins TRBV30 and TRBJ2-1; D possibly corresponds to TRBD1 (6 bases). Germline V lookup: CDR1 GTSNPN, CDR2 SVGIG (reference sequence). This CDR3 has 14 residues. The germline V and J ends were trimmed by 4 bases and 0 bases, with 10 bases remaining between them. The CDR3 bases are TGTGCCTGGACAGGGGTCCTCTCCTACAATGAGCAGTTCTTC. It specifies CAWTGVLSYNEQFF.

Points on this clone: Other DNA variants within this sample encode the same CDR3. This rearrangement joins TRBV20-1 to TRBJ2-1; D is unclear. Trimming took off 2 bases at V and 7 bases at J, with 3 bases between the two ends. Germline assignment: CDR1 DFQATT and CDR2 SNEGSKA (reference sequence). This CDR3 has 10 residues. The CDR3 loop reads CSARYNEQFF. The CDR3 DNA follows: TGCAGTGCTAGATATAATGAGCAGTTCTTC.

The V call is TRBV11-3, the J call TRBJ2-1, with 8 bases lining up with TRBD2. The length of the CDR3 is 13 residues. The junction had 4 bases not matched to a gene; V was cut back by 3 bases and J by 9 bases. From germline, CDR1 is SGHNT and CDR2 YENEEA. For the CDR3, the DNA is TGTGCCAGCAGCTTCAGCGGGAGTACTGAGCAGTTCTTC. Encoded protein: CASSFSGSTEQFF.

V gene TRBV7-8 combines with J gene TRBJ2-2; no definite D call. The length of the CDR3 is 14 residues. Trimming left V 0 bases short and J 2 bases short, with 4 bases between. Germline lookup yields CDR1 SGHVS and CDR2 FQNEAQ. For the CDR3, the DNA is TGTGCCAGCAGCTTAGCACTTAACACCGGGGAGCTGTTTTTT. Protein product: CASSLALNTGELFF.

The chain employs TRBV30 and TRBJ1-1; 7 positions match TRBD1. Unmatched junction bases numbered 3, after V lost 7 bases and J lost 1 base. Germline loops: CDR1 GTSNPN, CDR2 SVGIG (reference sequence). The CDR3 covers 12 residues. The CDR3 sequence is CALTGKNTEAFF. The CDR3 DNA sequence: TGTGCCTTGACAGGGAAGAACACTGAAGCTTTCTTT. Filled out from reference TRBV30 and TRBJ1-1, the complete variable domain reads SQTIHQWPATLVQPVGSPLSLECTVEGTSNPNLYWYRQAAGRGLQLLFYSVGIGQISSEVPQNLSASRPQDRQFILSSKKLLLSDSGFYLCALTGKNTEAFFGQGTRLTVV.

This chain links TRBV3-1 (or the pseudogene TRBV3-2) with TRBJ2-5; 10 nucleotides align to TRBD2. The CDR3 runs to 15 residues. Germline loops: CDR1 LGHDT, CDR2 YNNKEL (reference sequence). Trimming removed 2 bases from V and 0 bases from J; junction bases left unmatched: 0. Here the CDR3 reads CASSQTSGNQETQYF. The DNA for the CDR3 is TGTGCCAGCAGCCAAACTAGCGGGAACCAAGAGACCCAGTACTTC.

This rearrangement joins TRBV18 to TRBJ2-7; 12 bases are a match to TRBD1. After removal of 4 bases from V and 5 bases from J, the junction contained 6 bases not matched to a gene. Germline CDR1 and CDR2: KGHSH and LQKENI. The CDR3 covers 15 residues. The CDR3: CASSLQGQGADEQYF. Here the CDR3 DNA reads TGTGCCAGCTCACTACAGGGACAGGGGGCTGACGAGCAGTACTTC.

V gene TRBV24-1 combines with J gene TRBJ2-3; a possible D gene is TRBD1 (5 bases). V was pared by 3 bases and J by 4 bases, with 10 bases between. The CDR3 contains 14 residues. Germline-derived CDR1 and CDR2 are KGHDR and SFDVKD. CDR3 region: CATSDPGHADTQYF. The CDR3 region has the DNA TGTGCCACCAGTGATCCCGGACACGCAGATACGCAGTATTTT.

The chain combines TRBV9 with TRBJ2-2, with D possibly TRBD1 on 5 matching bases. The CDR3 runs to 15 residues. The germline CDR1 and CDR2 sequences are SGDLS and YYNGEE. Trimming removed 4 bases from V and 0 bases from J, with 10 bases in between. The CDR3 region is CASSLRTTNTGELFF. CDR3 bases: TGTGCCAGCAGCCTGCGGACAACGAACACCGGGGAGCTGTTTTTT.

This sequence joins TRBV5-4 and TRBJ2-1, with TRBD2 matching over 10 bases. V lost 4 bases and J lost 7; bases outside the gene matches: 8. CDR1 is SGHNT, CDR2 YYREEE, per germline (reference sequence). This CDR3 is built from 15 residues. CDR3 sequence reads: CASSQPTSGQNEQFF. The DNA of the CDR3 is TGTGCCAGCAGCCAACCGACTAGCGGGCAAAATGAGCAGTTCTTC.

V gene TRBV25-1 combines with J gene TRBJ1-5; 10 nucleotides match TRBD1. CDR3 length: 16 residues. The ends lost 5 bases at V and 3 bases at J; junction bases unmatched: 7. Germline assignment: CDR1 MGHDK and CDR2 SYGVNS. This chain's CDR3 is CASSPGTGAFNQPQHF. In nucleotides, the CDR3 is TGTGCCAGCAGTCCCGGGACAGGGGCGTTCAATCAGCCCCAGCATTTT.

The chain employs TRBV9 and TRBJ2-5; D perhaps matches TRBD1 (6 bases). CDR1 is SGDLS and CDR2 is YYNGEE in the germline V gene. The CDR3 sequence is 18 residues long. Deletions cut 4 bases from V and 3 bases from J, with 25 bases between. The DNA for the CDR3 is TGTGCCAGCAGCCCACATGTTCGTGTGACAGGTTCGGAAGAGACCCAGTACTTC. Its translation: CASSPHVRVTGSEETQYF.

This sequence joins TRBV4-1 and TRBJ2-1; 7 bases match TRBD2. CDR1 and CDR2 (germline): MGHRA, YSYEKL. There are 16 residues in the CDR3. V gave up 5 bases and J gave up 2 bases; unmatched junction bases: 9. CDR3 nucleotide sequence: TGCGCCAGCAGCTTAAGCGGGGTCGGCACCTACAATGAGCAGTTCTTC. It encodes CASSLSGVGTYNEQFF.